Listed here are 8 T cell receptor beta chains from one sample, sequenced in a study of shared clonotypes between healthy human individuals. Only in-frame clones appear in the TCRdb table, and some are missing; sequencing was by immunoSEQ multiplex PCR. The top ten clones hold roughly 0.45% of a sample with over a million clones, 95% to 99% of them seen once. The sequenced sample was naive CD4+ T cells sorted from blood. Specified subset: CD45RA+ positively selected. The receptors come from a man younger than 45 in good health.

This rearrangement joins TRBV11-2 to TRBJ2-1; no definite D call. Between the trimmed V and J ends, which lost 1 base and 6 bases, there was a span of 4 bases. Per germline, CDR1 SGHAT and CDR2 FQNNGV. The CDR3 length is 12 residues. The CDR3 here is CASSLALNEQFF. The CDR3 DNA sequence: TGTGCCAGCAGCTTAGCTCTCAATGAGCAGTTCTTC.

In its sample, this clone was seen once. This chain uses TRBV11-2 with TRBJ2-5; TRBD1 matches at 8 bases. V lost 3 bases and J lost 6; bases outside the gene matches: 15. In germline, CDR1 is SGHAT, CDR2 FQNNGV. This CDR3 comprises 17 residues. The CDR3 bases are TGTGCCAGCAGCTTGCGGCAGGGGGCGGCAGTTTTAAAGACCCAGTACTTC. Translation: CASSLRQGAAVLKTQYF.

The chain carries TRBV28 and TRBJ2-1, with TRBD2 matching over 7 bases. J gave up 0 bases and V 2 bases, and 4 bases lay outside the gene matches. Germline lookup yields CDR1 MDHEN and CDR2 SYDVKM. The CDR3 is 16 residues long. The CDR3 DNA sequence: TGTGCCAGCAGTTTAAGCGGGACCGGCTCCTACAATGAGCAGTTCTTC. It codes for CASSLSGTGSYNEQFF.

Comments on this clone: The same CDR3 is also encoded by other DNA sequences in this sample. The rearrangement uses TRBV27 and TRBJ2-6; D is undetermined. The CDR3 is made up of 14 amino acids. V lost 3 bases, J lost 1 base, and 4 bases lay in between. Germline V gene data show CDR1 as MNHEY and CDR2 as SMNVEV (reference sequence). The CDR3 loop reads CASSFSSGANVLTF. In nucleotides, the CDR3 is TGTGCCAGCAGTTTCTCTTCTGGGGCCAACGTCCTGACTTTC.

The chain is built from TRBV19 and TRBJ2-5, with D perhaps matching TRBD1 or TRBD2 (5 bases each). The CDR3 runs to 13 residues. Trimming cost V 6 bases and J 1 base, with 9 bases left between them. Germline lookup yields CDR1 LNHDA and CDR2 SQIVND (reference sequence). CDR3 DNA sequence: TGTGCCAGTAGGAGGGGATTCCAAGAGACCCAGTACTTC. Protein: CASRRGFQETQYF. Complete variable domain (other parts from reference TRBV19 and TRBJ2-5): DGGITQSPKYLFRKEGQNVTLSCEQNLNHDAMYWYRQDPGQGLRLIYYSQIVNDFQKGDIAEGYSVSREKKESFPLTVTSAQKNPTAFYLCASRRGFQETQYFGPGTRLLVL.

CDR3: CAISTGTGVFGYTF. Here the CDR3 DNA reads TGTGCCATCAGTACCGGGACAGGGGTGTTTGGCTACACCTTC. The chain has TRBV10-3 and TRBJ1-2; 10 nucleotides line up with TRBD1. Per the germline V gene, CDR1 is ENHRY and CDR2 is SYGVKD. The CDR3 has 14 residues. The V segment lost 5 bases and the J segment 7 bases; nucleotides outside the gene matches: 7.

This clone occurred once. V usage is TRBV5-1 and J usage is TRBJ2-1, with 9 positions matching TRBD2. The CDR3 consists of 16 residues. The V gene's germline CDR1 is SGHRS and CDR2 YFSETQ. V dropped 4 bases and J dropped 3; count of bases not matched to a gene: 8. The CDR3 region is CASSPLVAGDYNEQFF. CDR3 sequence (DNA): TGCGCCAGCAGCCCTCTGGTAGCGGGGGACTACAATGAGCAGTTCTTC.

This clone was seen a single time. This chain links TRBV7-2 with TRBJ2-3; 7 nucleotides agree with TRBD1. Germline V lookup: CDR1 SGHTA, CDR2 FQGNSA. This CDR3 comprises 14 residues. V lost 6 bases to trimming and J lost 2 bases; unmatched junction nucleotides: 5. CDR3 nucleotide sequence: TGTGCCAGCAGTCGACAGGGTCCCACAGATACGCAGTATTTT. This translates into CASSRQGPTDTQYF.